This TCR beta chain was obtained from a study of T cell repertoires in aging, cancer and after chemotherapy. At the level of the study: Over several months to years, re-sampled healthy donor repertoires clearly shared clones.

TCR beta rearrangements were amplified from peripheral blood genomic DNA. Germline trimming cut 1 base from V and 7 bases from J; bases unmatched to any gene: 10. Germline V lookup: CDR1 WSHSY, CDR2 SAAADI. The CDR3 consists of 15 residues. General study findings and limits: These repertoire data do not allow conclusions about immunological memory after chemotherapy. Age-matched healthy donors had significantly more diverse, less clonal blood TCR repertoires than untreated cancer patients. Across the chemotherapy interval, each cancer cohort showed higher median generation probability, suggesting thymic rebound.

Rearranged V-D-J TRB sequences were amplified with a mixed TRB-A/B primer pool. TCRdb reanalysed the multiplex PCR reads using MiXCR and keeps one entry per CDR3 protein. The table includes about 13,000 distinct CDR3 sequences, over 25% detected once. There are a few counts of this clonotype. Its antigen is unknown. This chain joins TRBV10-2 and TRBJ2-7, with 7 bases identical to TRBD1. Sequencing used blood. The receptor was isolated from a human donor in good health. The CDR3 DNA follows: TGCGCCAGCAGTGAGTTAGGGGACAGCTTATGGGAGCAGTACTTC. It yields the protein CASSELGDSLWEQYF.